A single sample is the source of the 13 T cell receptor beta chains below, sequenced in a study of blood T cell repertoires in COVID-19. Here immunoSEQ multiplex PCR was the method, and the copy in TCRdb shows in-frame clones only, minus some. The sample lists approximately 280,000 clones; approximately 85% were seen once. The sequenced sample was peripheral blood. The receptors here all came from a woman aged 70-85 years with acute or convalescent COVID-19.

This sequence joins TRBV11-2 and TRBJ1-3; D is uncertain. This CDR3 is 15 amino acids long. Germline V gives CDR1 SGHAT, CDR2 FQNNGV. V was clipped by 2 bases and J by 2 bases, with 10 bases between them. As DNA, the CDR3 is TGTGCCAGCAGCTTATCAGTCTCTGCTGGAAACACCATATATTTT. As protein: CASSLSVSAGNTIYF.

V usage is TRBV3-1 (or the pseudogene TRBV3-2) and J usage is TRBJ2-6; 7 bases agree with TRBD1. Germline-derived CDR1 and CDR2 are LGHDT and YNNKEL (reference sequence). V was clipped by 2 bases and J by 12 bases; unmatched bases: 7. The CDR3 has 14 amino acids. Here the CDR3 reads CASSQLHGQVVLTF. In DNA form, the CDR3 reads TGTGCCAGCAGCCAATTGCACGGACAGGTCGTCCTGACTTTC.

The chain carries TRBV4-1 and TRBJ1-1, with 7 bases matching TRBD1. The CDR3 has 14 amino acids. Germline values: CDR1 MGHRA, CDR2 YSYEKL. The junction had 5 bases not matched to a gene; V was cut back by 6 bases and J by 1 base. Here the CDR3 reads CASSRGQTNTEAFF. The CDR3 region has the DNA TGCGCCAGCAGTCGGGGACAGACGAACACTGAAGCTTTCTTT.

This clone occurred a few times. This chain uses TRBV5-1 with TRBJ1-1, with TRBD1 as a possible D gene (6 bases). Trimming removed 4 bases at V and 2 bases at J, with 15 bases between. The CDR3 is made up of 15 amino acids. CDR1 and CDR2 (germline): SGHRS, YFSETQ. The CDR3 sequence: CASSGRGGPNTEAFF. For the CDR3, the DNA is TGCGCCAGCAGCGGCCGAGGGGGACCAAACACTGAAGCTTTCTTT.

This clone was observed a few times. This chain uses TRBV10-1 with TRBJ2-3; 9 bases map to TRBD1. CDR1 is WNHNN and CDR2 is SYGVQD in the germline V gene (reference sequence). J lost 0 bases, V lost 9 bases, and 7 bases had no gene match. The CDR3 covers 15 residues. The CDR3 is CASTPGQGSTDTQYF. CDR3 bases: TGCGCCAGTACCCCGGGACAGGGAAGCACAGATACGCAGTATTTT.

The chain employs TRBV5-1 and TRBJ1-1; the D gene is possibly TRBD1 (5 bases). Germline-derived CDR1 and CDR2 are SGHRS and YFSETQ. The CDR3 contains 13 residues. V lost 0 bases and J 5 bases, leaving 8 bases between the germline ends. The CDR3 region has the DNA TGCGCCAGCAGCTTGGGACAGCCAACTGAAGCTTTCTTT. Translation gives CASSLGQPTEAFF.

The chain is built from TRBV19 and TRBJ2-1; TRBD1 aligns across 9 bases. Germline V lookup: CDR1 LNHDA, CDR2 SQIVND (reference sequence). J lost 4 bases, V lost 6 bases, and 4 bases had no gene match. This CDR3 is built from 14 residues. The CDR3 coding sequence is TGTGCCAGTAGCCCGGGACAGGGATACAATGAGCAGTTCTTC. Protein sequence: CASSPGQGYNEQFF.

The V and J genes are TRBV19 and TRBJ1-2, with D maybe TRBD1 (6 bases). Germline CDR1 is LNHDA and CDR2 is SQIVND (reference sequence). Trimming removed 8 bases at V and 5 bases at J, with 15 bases between. The length of the CDR3 is 13 residues. In nucleotides, the CDR3 is TGTGCCAGTCTTAGGGACGGACAGTATGGCTACACCTTC. Residues: CASLRDGQYGYTF. Variable domain in full (rest from reference TRBV19 and TRBJ1-2): DGGITQSPKYLFRKEGQNVTLSCEQNLNHDAMYWYRQDPGQGLRLIYYSQIVNDFQKGDIAEGYSVSREKKESFPLTVTSAQKNPTAFYLCASLRDGQYGYTFGSGTRLTVV.

The chain recombines TRBV11-2 with TRBJ1-1; D remains ambiguous. Germline CDR1 reads SGHAT; CDR2 reads FQNNGV. V was clipped by 0 bases and J by 7 bases, with 12 bases between them. The CDR3 totals 14 residues. The DNA of the CDR3 is TGTGCCAGCAGCTTAGATCAGGTTTCCTTTGAAGCTTTCTTT. Protein sequence: CASSLDQVSFEAFF.

The chain joins TRBV3-1 (or the pseudogene TRBV3-2) to TRBJ1-6; no firm D call. There are 14 residues in the CDR3. With 3 bases removed from V and 6 bases from J, the gap between germline ends came to 9 bases. CDR1 is LGHDT and CDR2 is YNNKEL in the germline V gene (reference sequence). The CDR3 sequence: CASSQAESNSPLHF. The CDR3 nucleotides read TGTGCCAGCAGCCAGGCAGAATCTAATTCACCCCTCCACTTT.

This chain links TRBV6-5 with TRBJ1-2, with D maybe TRBD1 (6 bases). Trimming pared 5 bases from V and 6 bases from J, leaving 13 bases between. This CDR3 comprises 13 residues. Germline lookup yields CDR1 MNHEY and CDR2 SVGAGI. This CDR3 reads CASSRDRFDGYTF. For the CDR3, the DNA is TGTGCCAGCAGTCGTGACAGGTTCGATGGCTACACCTTC.

V usage is TRBV5-4 and J usage is TRBJ2-7, with D possibly being TRBD2 (5 bases). The CDR3 contains 13 residues. V was pared by 3 bases and J by 5 bases, with 12 bases between. Per germline, CDR1 SGHNT and CDR2 YYREEE (reference sequence). This CDR3 reads CASSSLGNHEQYF. CDR3 sequence (DNA): TGTGCCAGCAGCTCACTAGGAAACCACGAGCAGTACTTC.

This clone was observed a single time. This chain uses TRBV24-1 with TRBJ1-3, with TRBD1 identical over 10 bases. V gave up 7 bases and J gave up 2 bases; unmatched junction bases: 7. CDR1 is KGHDR and CDR2 is SFDVKD in the germline V gene. The CDR3 runs to 16 residues. The CDR3 spells CATRKRQGAAGNTIYF. The DNA for the CDR3 is TGTGCCACCAGAAAAAGACAGGGGGCCGCTGGAAACACCATATATTTT.